This T cell receptor (beta chain) was identified in a study of immune cell composition in non-small cell lung cancer (TCRdb year 2017). Describing the broader study: Histologic subtype, mainly lung adenocarcinoma or squamous cell carcinoma, was assigned on the basis of H&E together with p63, CK5, Napsin A and TTF-1 immunohistochemistry. For supplementary cohort #1, made up of nine to ten lung adenocarcinoma cases, paired tumour/lung TCR-beta sequencing was done and TIL populations were generated so that tumour reactivity could be assessed. Using Adaptive Biotechnologies, the researchers ran TCR-beta sequencing on fewer than 35 paired NSCLC tumour and non-adjacent lung specimens, along with 25 to 30 tumour-only specimens. Several tumour specimens with TCR-beta data were rare histological subtypes and were excluded from the subtype comparisons.

Of note for this clone: Its antigen has not been determined. No base quality information exists; no much larger clone differs at one position.

A two-step multiplex PCR amplified TCR-beta CDR3 regions from genomic DNA, and the second step of the PCR added Illumina-compatible adaptors. As a commercial immunoSEQ service, TCR-beta immunosequencing was carried out on an Illumina platform. In the paper's pipeline: Two measures summarised the repertoires: productive clonality, and Top 10 Clones, meaning the percentage of T-cell templates coming from the ten most frequent sequences. Values of productive clonality ranged from 0 to 1, with a monoclonal population indicated by a value of 1. Using log10 scatter plots, tumour-associated clones were identified as sequences that made up at least 0.1% of tumour T-cell templates yet were absent from the matched non-adjacent lung. Analyses were done in GraphPad Prism7 and R, with Student's t-tests for two-group comparisons, ANOVA for stages, and linear regression for relationships. This immuneACCESS table, as held by TCRdb, lists in-frame sequences with V and J called but not all clones. Of the missing ones, under half trace to an unresolved V gene in checked studies; the others have no known cause. The V and J calls and clone size are taken from that table; D and trimming were inferred from the DNA. For this sample the table gives 1,200 or so clones, of which 74% were detected only once. Of the sample, approximately 15% is held by the ten largest clones.

Genomic DNA was extracted with the QIAamp DNA kit from frozen aliquots of unsorted single-cell suspensions. The tumour samples consisted of non-small cell lung cancer tissue that had been surgically resected. Tissues were received within 2 hours of resection and were immediately processed into single-cell suspensions. Tissue was mechanically dissociated and enzymatically digested with DNase I, collagenase I and hyaluronidase for approximately 31 minutes at 37 °C, then filtered and RBC-lysed. Summary of the overall study and its limitations: The reactivity cohort included only around eleven cases, and whether tumour-reactive clones share sequences with the dominant in vivo tumour-associated clones was not shown. Across ten or so adenocarcinoma cases, the maximal tumour-associated clone frequency showed a strong correlation with TIL tumour reactivity, but overall clonality showed no such correlation. Smoking pack-years did not significantly correlate with tumour TCR-beta clonality. Compared with lung adenocarcinoma tumours, lung squamous cell carcinoma showed significantly higher Top 10 clone scores and productive clonality. Nearly half of NSCLC cases had tumour-associated clones >0.5%, with 75% of squamous carcinomas showing such clones compared with about 30% of adenocarcinomas.

V is trimmed back by 3 bases and J by 10 bases, and the junction contains 9 bases that no gene match accounts for. Per the germline V gene, SGDLS is the CDR1 and YYNGEE is the CDR2. The CDR3 covers 15 residues, taking in both the cysteine and the phenylalanine. Kept here is only the CDR3 DNA, which spans 45 bases and is read in frame from base 1. Sequenced material: lung tumor tissue. This clonotype originated in a human donor with non-small cell lung cancer. The rearrangement joined TRBV9 to TRBJ2-2; 10 of the junction bases match TRBD1. Here is the DNA: TGTGCCAGCAGCGGCCGGACAGGGGGGAAAGAGGAGCTGTTTTTT. Translated, it reads CASSGRTGGKEELFF.